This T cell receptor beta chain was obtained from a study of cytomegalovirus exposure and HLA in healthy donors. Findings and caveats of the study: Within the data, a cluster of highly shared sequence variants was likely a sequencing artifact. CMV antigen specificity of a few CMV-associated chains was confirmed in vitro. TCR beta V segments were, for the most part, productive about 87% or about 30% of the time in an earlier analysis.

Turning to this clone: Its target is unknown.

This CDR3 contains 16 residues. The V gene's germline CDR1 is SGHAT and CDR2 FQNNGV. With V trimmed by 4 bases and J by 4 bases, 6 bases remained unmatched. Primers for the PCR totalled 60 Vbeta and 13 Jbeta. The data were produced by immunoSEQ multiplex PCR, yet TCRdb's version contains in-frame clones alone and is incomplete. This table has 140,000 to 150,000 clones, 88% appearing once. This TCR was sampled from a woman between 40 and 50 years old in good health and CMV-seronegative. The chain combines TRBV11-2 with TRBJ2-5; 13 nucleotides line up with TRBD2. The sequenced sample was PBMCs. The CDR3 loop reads CASSSGLAGVVETQYF. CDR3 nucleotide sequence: TGTGCCAGCAGCTCTGGACTAGCGGGAGTTGTAGAGACCCAGTACTTC.